These 27 T cell receptor beta chains share one sample of origin, sequenced in a study of blood T cells in healthy people across ages. Primed by a sample-barcoded 5' primer and a J-beta primer mix, a second PCR proceeded for 7 to 11 cycles. TCRdb reprocessed the 5' RACE reads with MiXCR, giving one entry per CDR3 protein. There are about 800,000 distinct CDR3 sequences in the sample; roughly 60% occur only once, and 22% lies in the top ten. Sample: blood. The receptors originated from a man aged 30 to 45 in good health.

The chain uses TRBV4-1 and TRBJ2-7; TRBD1 aligns across 7 bases. The germline V gene has CDR1 MGHRA and CDR2 YSYEKL. The CDR3 is 17 amino acids. The V and J ends lost 2 bases and 0 bases, in that order; junction bases with no gene match: 10. This chain's CDR3 is CASSQFEGAGGSYEQYF. The CDR3 DNA reads TGCGCCAGCAGCCAATTTGAGGGCGCAGGGGGCTCCTACGAGCAGTACTTC.

This clonotype was counted between two and nine times. The chain carries TRBV29-1 and TRBJ1-1; D remains ambiguous. The germline V and J ends were trimmed by 4 bases and 8 bases, with 14 bases remaining between them. The CDR3 is 12 residues long. The V gene's germline CDR1 is SQVTM and CDR2 ANQGSEA. CDR3 DNA: TGCAGCGTTGCCCCAATGAGATCAGAAGCTTTCTTT. Residues: CSVAPMRSEAFF.

The V gene is TRBV5-1, the J gene TRBJ1-1, with unresolved D. V lost 2 bases and J 0 bases, leaving 14 bases between the germline ends. The CDR3 contains 16 residues. Per germline, CDR1 SGHRS and CDR2 YFSETQ. CDR3 sequence reads: CASSFAGRALNTEAFF. The CDR3 bases are TGCGCCAGCAGCTTTGCCGGACGGGCTCTGAACACTGAAGCTTTCTTT.

This clonotype is a singleton in its sample. The chain uses TRBV9 and TRBJ2-1, with D unclear. The CDR3 consists of 14 residues. Trimming removed 4 bases from V and 6 bases from J, with 14 bases in between. Germline loops: CDR1 SGDLS, CDR2 YYNGEE. The CDR3: CASSLQPSLNEQFF. The CDR3, as DNA: TGTGCCAGCAGCCTCCAGCCGTCCCTCAATGAGCAGTTCTTC.

The chain carries TRBV7-2 and TRBJ2-1, with unresolved D. The CDR3 is made up of 13 amino acids. With 3 bases removed from V and 8 bases from J, the gap between germline ends came to 11 bases. CDR1 and CDR2 from the germline V gene are SGHTA and FQGNSA. CDR3 sequence: CASSFGPYDEQFF. The DNA of the CDR3 is TGTGCCAGCAGCTTCGGCCCTTATGATGAGCAGTTCTTC.

The rearrangement joins TRBV6-5 to TRBJ1-4; D remains unclear. Germline-derived CDR1 and CDR2 are MNHEY and SVGAGI. The V end lost 2 bases, the J end lost 7 bases, and 11 bases lay between the germline ends. The CDR3 has 14 residues. CDR3 nucleotide sequence: TGTGCCAGCAGTTACGACTCGCTAGGTGAAAAACTGTTTTTT. Amino acids: CASSYDSLGEKLFF.

This chain uses TRBV7-9 with TRBJ2-2; 7 bases align to TRBD2. Germline V gene data show CDR1 as SEHNR and CDR2 as FQNEAQ (reference sequence). This CDR3 spans 15 amino acids. The V segment lost 5 bases and the J segment 4 bases; nucleotides outside the gene matches: 7. For the CDR3, the DNA is TGTGCCAGCAGCCTCTTGAGGGAGGGCACCGGGGAGCTGTTTTTT. This gives the protein CASSLLREGTGELFF.

The genes are TRBV9 and TRBJ2-1; D uncertain. CDR1 is SGDLS, CDR2 YYNGEE, per germline. The V end was cut by 0 bases, the J end by 4 bases, with 11 bases between. The CDR3 length is 15 residues. In nucleotides, the CDR3 is TGTGCCAGCAGCGTAGGGAGTCCACCTTACAATGAGCAGTTCTTC. Its protein product is CASSVGSPPYNEQFF. Full variable domain (remainder filled in from reference TRBV9 and TRBJ2-1): DSGVTQTPKHLITATGQRVTLRCSPRSGDLSVYWYQQSLDQGLQFLIQYYNGEERAKGNILERFSAQQFPDLHSELNLSSLELGDSALYFCASSVGSPPYNEQFFGPGTRLTVL.

CDR3 sequence: CASSPTDSMNTEAFF. CDR3 nucleotides: TGTGCCAGCTCACCGACGGACAGCATGAACACTGAAGCTTTCTTT. This chain links TRBV18 with TRBJ1-1; D is possibly TRBD1 (6 bases). Germline assignment: CDR1 KGHSH and CDR2 LQKENI. With 3 bases removed from V and 0 bases from J, the gap between germline ends came to 11 bases. The CDR3 covers 15 residues.

The chain carries TRBV7-9 and TRBJ2-1, with 9 bases matching TRBD1. CDR1 is SEHNR, CDR2 FQNEAQ, per germline (reference sequence). J was trimmed by 6 bases and V by 4 bases; bases with no gene match: 10. CDR3 size: 16 residues. In DNA form, the CDR3 reads TGTGCCAGCAGCTCCAACAGGGGGCCCTCCATCAATGAGCAGTTCTTC. It encodes CASSSNRGPSINEQFF.

The V gene is TRBV28, the J gene TRBJ2-3; D tentatively reads TRBD1 or TRBD2 (5 bases each). Germline assignment: CDR1 MDHEN and CDR2 SYDVKM. This CDR3 region has 15 residues. Trimming cost V 7 bases and J 4 bases, with 18 bases left between them. CDR3 region: CASIEDQGRPDTQYF. CDR3 coding DNA: TGTGCCAGCATCGAAGATCAGGGACGACCAGATACGCAGTATTTT.

J is TRBJ2-1 and V is TRBV15; D is unclear. Germline values: CDR1 LNHNV, CDR2 YYDKDF (reference sequence). The germline V and J ends were trimmed by 0 bases and 12 bases, with 15 bases remaining between them. This CDR3 is built from 14 residues. CDR3 nucleotides: TGTGCCACCAGCAGAGATCGTGATCTGACATGGCAGTTCTTC. This gives the protein CATSRDRDLTWQFF.

The chain couples TRBV7-2 to TRBJ2-4; TRBD1 is a possible D gene (6 bases). The end of the DNA aligns better with TRBJ2-7, so the J call may be wrong. CDR3 size: 15 residues. Germline assignment: CDR1 SGHTA and CDR2 FQGNSA. DNA of the CDR3: TGTGCCAGCAGCAGAGGACAGACCCCATCCAACGAGCAGTACTTC. This encodes CASSRGQTPSNEQYF.

The chain combines TRBV30 with TRBJ2-2; TRBD1 might be the D (5 bases). Per the germline V gene, CDR1 is GTSNPN and CDR2 is SVGIG (reference sequence). This CDR3 region has 12 residues. Trimming removed 1 base from V and 6 bases from J, with 6 bases in between. In nucleotides, the CDR3 is TGTGCCTGGAGTGAAGGGGCCGGGGAGCTGTTTTTT. As protein: CAWSEGAGELFF.

This clonotype was seen once. The chain is built from TRBV30 and TRBJ2-1; D not certain. The CDR3 covers 11 residues. Trimming took off 4 bases at V and 7 bases at J, with 8 bases between the two ends. Germline lookup yields CDR1 GTSNPN and CDR2 SVGIG (reference sequence). The CDR3 bases are TGTGCCTGGACCCGAATAAATGAGCAGTTCTTC. Its translation is CAWTRINEQFF. Variable domain in full (rest from reference TRBV30 and TRBJ2-1): SQTIHQWPATLVQPVGSPLSLECTVEGTSNPNLYWYRQAAGRGLQLLFYSVGIGQISSEVPQNLSASRPQDRQFILSSKKLLLSDSGFYLCAWTRINEQFFGPGTRLTVL.

This chain uses TRBV12-3 or TRBV12-4 with TRBJ1-1; no firm D call. The CDR3 runs 15 residues. Trimming took 5 bases from V and 0 from J, leaving 13 bases between them. CDR3 nucleotides: TGTGCCAGCAGTGGAATCAGTGGTATGAACACTGAAGCTTTCTTT. Its translation is CASSGISGMNTEAFF.

Many counts were recorded for this clonotype. In DNA, the CDR3 is TGCAGTGCTACCCCCGAGGTAGCGGGGGTGTACAATGAGCAGTTCTTC. Its translation is CSATPEVAGVYNEQFF. The rearrangement uses TRBV20-1 and TRBJ2-1; 9 bases fit TRBD2. Trimming at V came to 4 bases and at J to 4 bases, leaving 11 bases not matched to a gene. The CDR3 runs to 16 residues. Germline-derived CDR1 and CDR2 are DFQATT and SNEGSKA (reference sequence).

V is TRBV3-1 and J is TRBJ1-6; the D is unclear. Germline assignment: CDR1 LGHDT and CDR2 YNNKEL (reference sequence). This CDR3 spans 14 amino acids. Trimming took 0 bases from V and 8 from J, leaving 8 bases between them. CDR3 bases: TGTGCCAGCAGCCAAGATCTTCAGGATTCACCCCTCCACTTT. This encodes CASSQDLQDSPLHF.

The V gene is TRBV5-1, the J gene TRBJ1-1; D perhaps matches TRBD1 (5 bases). The CDR3 totals 13 residues. The germline V and J ends were trimmed by 3 bases and 6 bases, with 12 bases remaining between them. The germline CDR1 and CDR2 sequences are SGHRS and YFSETQ. The CDR3, as DNA: TGCGCCAGCAGCTCGGACCCGGGGGCTGAAGCTTTCTTT. It translates to CASSSDPGAEAFF.

The chain combines TRBV29-1 with TRBJ1-1, with a possible D match to TRBD1 (6 bases). V lost 7 bases, J lost 5 bases, and 17 bases lay in between. The CDR3 consists of 13 residues. Germline V gives CDR1 SQVTM, CDR2 ANQGSEA. The CDR3, as DNA: TGCAGCGCCGAAGGGGGGGGTCGGACTGAAGCTTTCTTT. It encodes CSAEGGGRTEAFF.

The rearrangement joins TRBV6-1 to TRBJ1-5, with D possibly TRBD1 on 5 matching bases. The V end was cut by 0 bases, the J end by 12 bases, with 9 bases between. From germline, CDR1 is MNHNS and CDR2 SASEGT. There are 12 residues in the CDR3. The DNA of the CDR3 is TGTGCCAGCAGTGAAGCAGTGGGACGCCAGCATTTT. Its protein product is CASSEAVGRQHF.

As regards this clonotype: Its ends do not fully match the called genes, so a read error is possible. V usage is TRBV6-1 and J usage is TRBJ2-1; no reliable D call. The CDR3 extends over 15 amino acids. Germline V gene sequence: CDR1 MNHNS, CDR2 SASEGT. The CDR3 sequence: CSSSEGPIKYNEQFF. Written as DNA, the CDR3 is TGTTCCAGCAGTGAAGGACCCATCAAGTACAATGAGCAGTTCTTC.

The rearrangement uses TRBV7-9 and TRBJ2-5; D is perhaps TRBD1 (5 bases). The J call is in doubt because the DNA end fits TRBJ2-7 better. From germline, CDR1 is SEHNR and CDR2 FQNEAQ (reference sequence). The CDR3 runs to 14 residues. CDR3 DNA: TGTGCCAGCAGCTTTGGGGCTTCAGGGTACGAGCAGTACTTC. This codes for CASSFGASGYEQYF.

The V gene is TRBV4-2, the J gene TRBJ1-2; D might be TRBD1 (5 bases). The CDR3 has 14 residues. Germline CDR1 LGHNA, CDR2 YNFKEQ. Trimming took off 5 bases at V and 1 base at J, with 11 bases between the two ends. The CDR3 loop is CASSSRGSNYGYTF. The CDR3 DNA is TGTGCCAGCAGCTCAAGGGGTAGTAACTATGGCTACACCTTC.

The rearrangement joins TRBV12-3 or TRBV12-4 to TRBJ2-3; the D gene could be TRBD1 or TRBD2 (5 bases each). V was trimmed by 1 base and J by 2 bases, leaving 7 bases between them. The CDR3 consists of 14 residues. In DNA form, the CDR3 reads TGTGCCAGCAGTTTAGTGGGGACCACAGATACGCAGTATTTT. Protein sequence: CASSLVGTTDTQYF.

The chain couples TRBV29-1 to TRBJ2-7; D may be TRBD1 (5 bases). The better agreement between TRBJ2-5 and the DNA end casts doubt on the J call. The CDR3 runs to 12 residues. Per germline, CDR1 SQVTM and CDR2 ANQGSEA. CDR3 nucleotide sequence: TGCAGCGCACAAGACAGAAGAGAGACCCAGTACTTC. Residues: CSAQDRRETQYF.

This clonotype has just a few counts. This chain links TRBV20-1 with TRBJ1-5; D gene ambiguous. The CDR3 length is 12 residues. The germline V and J ends were trimmed by 6 bases and 4 bases, with 10 bases remaining between them. Germline loops: CDR1 DFQATT, CDR2 SNEGSKA (reference sequence). The chain's CDR3 is CSARRVNQPQHF. The CDR3 nucleotides read TGCAGTGCCCGAAGAGTAAATCAGCCCCAGCATTTT.